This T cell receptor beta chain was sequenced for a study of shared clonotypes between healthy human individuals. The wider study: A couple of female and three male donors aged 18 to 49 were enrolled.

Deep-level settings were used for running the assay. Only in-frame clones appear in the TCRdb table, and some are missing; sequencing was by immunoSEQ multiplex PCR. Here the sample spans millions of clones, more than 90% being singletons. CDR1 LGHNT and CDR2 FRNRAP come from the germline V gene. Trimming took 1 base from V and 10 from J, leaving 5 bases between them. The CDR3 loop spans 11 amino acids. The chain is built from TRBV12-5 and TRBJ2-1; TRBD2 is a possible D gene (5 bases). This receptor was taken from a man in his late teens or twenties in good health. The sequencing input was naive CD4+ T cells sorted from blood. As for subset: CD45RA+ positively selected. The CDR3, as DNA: TGTGCTAGTGGTTTGGCGGGGGAGCAGTTCTTC. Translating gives CASGLAGEQFF.